The present entry profiles one T cell receptor (beta chain) with its context. Its specificity is unknown. TCR alpha and TCR beta cDNA libraries carrying sample barcodes and UMIs were produced by 5'RACE using constant-segment primers. TCRdb reprocessed the 5' RACE reads via MiXCR and lists one record per CDR3 protein. Among 200,000 or so distinct CDR3 sequences listed, 15% to 20% were seen once. This specimen comes from a study of T-cell memory formation after mild COVID-19. General study points: Within pre-infection memory, some responding clones were found, suggesting cross-reactive memory joined. The second-wave clones peaking on day 37 were not confirmed as SARS-CoV-2-specific. Day 15 to 85 contractors were CD4/CD8 balanced; later expanders leaned CD4+.

This clonotype was sampled from an adult woman who had mild COVID-19 (a few samples of this study predate the infection). Cell type and time point are not known. The sample was PBMCs or a T cell subset sorted from them (not recorded which).

CDR3: CASSYSYQGQGRSGNTIYF. CDR3 bases: TGTGCCAGCAGTTACTCGTATCAAGGGCAGGGCCGCTCTGGAAACACCATATATTTT. V gene TRBV6-6 combines with J gene TRBJ1-3; D might be TRBD1 (5 bases). Trimming pared 0 bases from V and 0 bases from J, leaving 18 bases between. The CDR3 length is 19 residues. Germline CDR1 is MNHNY and CDR2 is SVGAGI (reference sequence).